This TCR beta chain was documented in a study of identical twins. Notes on the study in general: With abundant cord blood beta clonotypes, insertions were fewer; memory repertoires showed no such pattern. Excess sharing between twins was weaker in beta out-of-frame sequences.

This clonotype has ten or more counts. As yet, its antigen is unknown. Healthy Caucasians alone served as donors. TCRdb recomputed calls from the 5' RACE reads with MiXCR, one row per CDR3 protein. The table has roughly 700,000 distinct CDR3 sequences, 8.6% seen once. The data also belong to a second study, concerning yellow fever vaccine responses in identical twins.

Input material: PBMCs. The sequence was obtained from a woman aged 18-29 years in good health.

CDR3 region: CASSLVTGPQETQYF. CDR3 DNA: TGTGCCAGCAGCTTAGTAACGGGACCCCAAGAGACCCAGTACTTC. This chain joins TRBV7-9 and TRBJ2-5, with D possibly called TRBD1 or TRBD2 (5 bases each). The V end lost 1 base, the J end lost 1 base, and 10 bases lay between the germline ends. Germline CDR1 reads SEHNR; CDR2 reads FQNEAQ (reference sequence). The CDR3 contains 15 residues. Full variable domain (rest looked up from reference TRBV7-9 and TRBJ2-5): DTGVSQNPRHKITKRGQNVTFRCDPISEHNRLYWYRQTLGQGPEFLTYFQNEAQLEKSRLLSDRFSAERPKGSFSTLEIQRTEQGDSAMYLCASSLVTGPQETQYFGPGTRLLVL.